This entry is about one TCR beta chain. The antigen is unknown. PCR was performed using 60 Vbeta and 13 Jbeta primers. Clones were read by immunoSEQ multiplex PCR, and TCRdb kept only the in-frame ones, dropping some. The sample has over 110,000 clones, under 90% seen once; the top ten hold around 2.5%. This specimen comes from a study of cytomegalovirus exposure and HLA in healthy donors. Overall study results and limits: Immune exposure data for these donors was limited to CMV serostatus. One variant, a missense change in DCLRE1C, was linked in a later analysis to TCR beta V- and J-gene trimming. In vitro confirmation showed a few CMV-associated chains to be CMV antigen specific.

The clonotype originates from a male donor in good health and CMV-seronegative. The sample consisted of PBMCs.

This chain's CDR3 is CAISAATGDTEAFF. The CDR3 DNA sequence: TGTGCCATCAGTGCTGCCACGGGGGACACTGAAGCTTTCTTT. The rearrangement links TRBV10-3 to TRBJ1-1, with D tentatively TRBD1 (5 bases). In germline, CDR1 is ENHRY, CDR2 SYGVKD. This CDR3 contains 14 residues. The V gene lost 4 bases and the J gene lost 3 bases, with 12 bases spanning the gap.